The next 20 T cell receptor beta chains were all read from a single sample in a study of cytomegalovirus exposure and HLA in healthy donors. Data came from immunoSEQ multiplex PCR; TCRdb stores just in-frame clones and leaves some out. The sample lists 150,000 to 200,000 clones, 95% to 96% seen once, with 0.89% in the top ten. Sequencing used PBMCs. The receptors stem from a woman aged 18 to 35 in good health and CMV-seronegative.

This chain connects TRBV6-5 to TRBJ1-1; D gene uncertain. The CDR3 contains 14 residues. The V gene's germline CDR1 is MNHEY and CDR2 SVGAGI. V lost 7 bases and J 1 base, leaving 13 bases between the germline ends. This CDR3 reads CASTSRDWNTEAFF. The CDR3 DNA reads TGTGCCAGCACCTCCCGGGATTGGAACACTGAAGCTTTCTTT.

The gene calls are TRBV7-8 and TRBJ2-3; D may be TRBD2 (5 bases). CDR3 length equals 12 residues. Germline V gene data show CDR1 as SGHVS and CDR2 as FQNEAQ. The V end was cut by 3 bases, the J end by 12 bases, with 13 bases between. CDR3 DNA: TGTGCCAGCAGCTTGCGGACTCAGTTACAGTATTTT. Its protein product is CASSLRTQLQYF.

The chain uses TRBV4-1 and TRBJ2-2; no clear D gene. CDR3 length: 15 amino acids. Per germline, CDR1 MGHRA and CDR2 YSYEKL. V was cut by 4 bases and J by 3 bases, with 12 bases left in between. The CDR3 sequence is CASSPAGLDTGELFF. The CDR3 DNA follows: TGCGCCAGCAGCCCAGCTGGGCTGGACACCGGGGAGCTGTTTTTT.

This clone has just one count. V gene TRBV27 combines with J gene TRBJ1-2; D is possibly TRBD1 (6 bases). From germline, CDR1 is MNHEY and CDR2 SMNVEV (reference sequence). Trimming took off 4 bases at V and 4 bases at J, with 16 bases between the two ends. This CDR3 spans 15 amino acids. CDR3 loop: CASSSTSQGIYGYTF. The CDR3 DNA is TGTGCCAGCAGTTCCACCTCTCAGGGGATCTATGGCTACACCTTC.

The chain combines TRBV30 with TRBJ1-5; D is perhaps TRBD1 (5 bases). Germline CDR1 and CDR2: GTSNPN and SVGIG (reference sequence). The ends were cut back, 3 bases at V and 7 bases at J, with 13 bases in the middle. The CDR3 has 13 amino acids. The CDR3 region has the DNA TGTGCCTGGAGATTAACGGGGGACCAGCCCCAGCATTTT. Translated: CAWRLTGDQPQHF.

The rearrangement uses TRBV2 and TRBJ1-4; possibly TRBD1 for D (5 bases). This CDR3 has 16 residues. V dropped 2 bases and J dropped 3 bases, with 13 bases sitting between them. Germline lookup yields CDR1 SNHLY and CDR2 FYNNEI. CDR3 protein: CASSERRPGSNEKLFF. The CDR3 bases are TGTGCCAGCAGTGAAAGACGTCCAGGGTCTAATGAAAAACTGTTTTTT.

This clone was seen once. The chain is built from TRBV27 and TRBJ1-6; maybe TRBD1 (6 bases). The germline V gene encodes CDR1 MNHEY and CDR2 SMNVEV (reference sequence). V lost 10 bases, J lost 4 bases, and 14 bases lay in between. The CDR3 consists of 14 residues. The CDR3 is CATKTGQYNSPLHF. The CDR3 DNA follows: TGTGCCACCAAGACAGGCCAATATAATTCACCCCTCCACTTT.

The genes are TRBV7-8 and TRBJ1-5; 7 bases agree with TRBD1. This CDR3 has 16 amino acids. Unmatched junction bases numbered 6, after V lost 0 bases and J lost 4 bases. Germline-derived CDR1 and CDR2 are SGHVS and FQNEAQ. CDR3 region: CASSLAEGQPNQPQHF. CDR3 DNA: TGTGCCAGCAGCTTAGCGGAGGGACAGCCAAATCAGCCCCAGCATTTT.

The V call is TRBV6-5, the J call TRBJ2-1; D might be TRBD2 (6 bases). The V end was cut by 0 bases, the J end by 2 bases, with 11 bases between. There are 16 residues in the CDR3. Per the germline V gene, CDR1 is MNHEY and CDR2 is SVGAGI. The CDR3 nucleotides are TGTGCCAGCAGTTACTCGCCGGGACTGGCCTACAATGAGCAGTTCTTC. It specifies CASSYSPGLAYNEQFF.

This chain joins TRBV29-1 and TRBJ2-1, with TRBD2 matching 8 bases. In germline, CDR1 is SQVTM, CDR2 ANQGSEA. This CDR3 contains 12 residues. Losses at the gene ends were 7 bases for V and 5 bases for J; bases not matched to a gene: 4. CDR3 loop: CSARGGDNEQFF. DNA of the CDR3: TGCAGCGCACGGGGGGGTGACAATGAGCAGTTCTTC.

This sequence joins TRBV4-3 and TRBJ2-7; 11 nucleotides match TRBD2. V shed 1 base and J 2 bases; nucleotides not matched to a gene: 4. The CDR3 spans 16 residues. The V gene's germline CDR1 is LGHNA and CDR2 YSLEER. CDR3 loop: CASSQVASGGPYEQYF. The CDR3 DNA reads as TGCGCCAGCAGCCAAGTCGCTAGCGGGGGGCCCTACGAGCAGTACTTC.

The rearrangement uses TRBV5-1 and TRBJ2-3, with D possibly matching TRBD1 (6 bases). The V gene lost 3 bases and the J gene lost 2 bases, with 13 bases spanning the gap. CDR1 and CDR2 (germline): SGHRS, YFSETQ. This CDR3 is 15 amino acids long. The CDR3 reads CASSSGQRTTDTQYF. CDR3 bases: TGCGCCAGCAGCTCCGGACAGAGAACCACAGATACGCAGTATTTT.

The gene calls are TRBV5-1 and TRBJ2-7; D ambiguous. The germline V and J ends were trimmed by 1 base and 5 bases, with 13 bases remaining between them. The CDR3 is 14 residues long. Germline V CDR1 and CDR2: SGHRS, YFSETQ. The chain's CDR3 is CASSLYNRYDEQYF. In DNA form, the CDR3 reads TGCGCCAGCAGCTTGTACAACCGATACGACGAGCAGTACTTC.

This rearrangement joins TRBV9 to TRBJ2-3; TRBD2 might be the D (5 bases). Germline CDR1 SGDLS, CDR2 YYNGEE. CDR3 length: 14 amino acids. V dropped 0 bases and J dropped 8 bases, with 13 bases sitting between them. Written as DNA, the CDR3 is TGTGCCAGCAGCGTAGAATCTAGCTCAGCTACGCAGTATTTT. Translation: CASSVESSSATQYF. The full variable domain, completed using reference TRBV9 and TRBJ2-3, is DSGVTQTPKHLITATGQRVTLRCSPRSGDLSVYWYQQSLDQGLQFLIQYYNGEERAKGNILERFSAQQFPDLHSELNLSSLELGDSALYFCASSVESSSATQYFGPGTRLTVL.

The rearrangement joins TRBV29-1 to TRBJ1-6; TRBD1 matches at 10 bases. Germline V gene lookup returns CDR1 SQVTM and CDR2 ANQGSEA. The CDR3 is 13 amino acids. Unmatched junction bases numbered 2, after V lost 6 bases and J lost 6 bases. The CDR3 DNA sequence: TGCAGCGTAGGGACAGGGGTTAATTCACCCCTCCACTTT. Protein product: CSVGTGVNSPLHF. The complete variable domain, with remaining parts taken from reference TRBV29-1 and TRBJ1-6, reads SAVISQKPSRDICQRGTSLTIQCQVDSQVTMMFWYRQQPGQSLTLIATANQGSEATYESGFVIDKFPISRPNLTFSTLTVSNMSPEDSSIYLCSVGTGVNSPLHFGNGTRLTVT.

The CDR3: CASSLGQGAREQYF. The CDR3 region has the DNA TGTGCCAGCAGCCTGGGACAGGGGGCGCGGGAGCAGTACTTC. This chain links TRBV11-2 with TRBJ2-7, with 12 bases fitting TRBD1. Germline CDR1 and CDR2: SGHAT and FQNNGV. Trimming took 5 bases from V and 7 from J; bases not matched to a gene: 6. The CDR3 totals 14 residues.

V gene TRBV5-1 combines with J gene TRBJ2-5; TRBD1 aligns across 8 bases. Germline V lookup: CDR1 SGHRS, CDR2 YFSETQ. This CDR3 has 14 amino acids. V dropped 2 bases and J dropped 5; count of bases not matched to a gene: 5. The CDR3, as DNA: TGCGCCAGCAGCTTACAGGGGGTTCGGGAGACCCAGTACTTC. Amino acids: CASSLQGVRETQYF.

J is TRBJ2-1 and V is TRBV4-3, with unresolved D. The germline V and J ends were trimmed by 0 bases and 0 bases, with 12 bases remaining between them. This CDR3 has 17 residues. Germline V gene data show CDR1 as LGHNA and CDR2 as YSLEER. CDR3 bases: TGCGCCAGCAGCCAAGATGATTTCCGGGTCTCCTACAATGAGCAGTTCTTC. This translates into CASSQDDFRVSYNEQFF.

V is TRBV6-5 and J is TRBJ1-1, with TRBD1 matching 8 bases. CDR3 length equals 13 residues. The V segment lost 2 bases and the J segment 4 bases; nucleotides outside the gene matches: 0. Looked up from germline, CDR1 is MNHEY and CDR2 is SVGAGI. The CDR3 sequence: CASSYTGGTEAFF. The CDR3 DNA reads TGTGCCAGCAGTTACACAGGGGGCACTGAAGCTTTCTTT.

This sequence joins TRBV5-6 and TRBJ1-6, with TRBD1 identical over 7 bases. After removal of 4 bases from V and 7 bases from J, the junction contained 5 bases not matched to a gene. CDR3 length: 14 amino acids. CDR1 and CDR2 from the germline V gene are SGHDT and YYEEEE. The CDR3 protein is CASSTGQMNSPLHF. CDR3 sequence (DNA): TGTGCCAGCAGCACGGGACAGATGAATTCACCCCTCCACTTT.